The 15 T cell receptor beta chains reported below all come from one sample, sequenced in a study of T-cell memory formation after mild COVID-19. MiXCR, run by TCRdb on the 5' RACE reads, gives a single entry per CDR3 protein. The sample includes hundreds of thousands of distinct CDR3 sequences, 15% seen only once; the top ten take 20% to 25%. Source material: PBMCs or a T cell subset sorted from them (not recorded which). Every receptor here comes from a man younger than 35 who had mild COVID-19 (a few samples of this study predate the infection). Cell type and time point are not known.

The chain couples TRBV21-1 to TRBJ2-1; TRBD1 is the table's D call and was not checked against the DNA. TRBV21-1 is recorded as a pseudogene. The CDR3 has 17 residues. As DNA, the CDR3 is TGTGCCAGCAGCAAAGGTCGAACAGGGGTGGCCTACAATGAGCAGTTCTTC. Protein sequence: CASSKGRTGVAYNEQFF.

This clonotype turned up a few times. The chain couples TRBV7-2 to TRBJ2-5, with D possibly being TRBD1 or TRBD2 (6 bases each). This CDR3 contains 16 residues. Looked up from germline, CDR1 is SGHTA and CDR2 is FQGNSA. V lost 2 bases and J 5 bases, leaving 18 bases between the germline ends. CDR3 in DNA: TGTGCCAGCAGCTTAACTTGGGGGGCGATGTCGGAGACCCAGTACTTC. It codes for CASSLTWGAMSETQYF.

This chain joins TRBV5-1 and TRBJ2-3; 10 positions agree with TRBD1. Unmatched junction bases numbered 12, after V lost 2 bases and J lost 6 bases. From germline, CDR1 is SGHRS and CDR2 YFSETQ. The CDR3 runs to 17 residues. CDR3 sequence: CASSFGQGELIWDTQYF. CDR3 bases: TGCGCCAGCAGCTTCGGACAGGGGGAACTTATTTGGGATACGCAGTATTTT.

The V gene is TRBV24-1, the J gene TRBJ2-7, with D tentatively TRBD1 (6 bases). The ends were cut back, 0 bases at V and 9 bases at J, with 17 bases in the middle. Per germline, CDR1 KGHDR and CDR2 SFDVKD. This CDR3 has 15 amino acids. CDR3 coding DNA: TGTGCCACCAGTGATTTGCCCCCCGAGGGGGTTCGGCAGTACGTC. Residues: CATSDLPPEGVRQYV.

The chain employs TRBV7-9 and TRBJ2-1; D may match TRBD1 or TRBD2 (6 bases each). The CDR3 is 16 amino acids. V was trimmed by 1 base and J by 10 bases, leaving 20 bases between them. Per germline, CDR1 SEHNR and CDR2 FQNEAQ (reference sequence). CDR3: CASSLEGSGALREQFF. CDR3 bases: TGTGCCAGCAGCTTAGAGGGGTCGGGGGCCCTCCGAGAGCAGTTCTTC.

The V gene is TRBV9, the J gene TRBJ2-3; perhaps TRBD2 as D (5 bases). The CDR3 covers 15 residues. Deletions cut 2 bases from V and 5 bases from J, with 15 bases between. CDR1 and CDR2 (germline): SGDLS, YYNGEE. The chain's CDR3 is CASSVEIGGGDTQYF. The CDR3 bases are TGTGCCAGCAGCGTCGAGATTGGAGGAGGAGATACGCAGTATTTT.

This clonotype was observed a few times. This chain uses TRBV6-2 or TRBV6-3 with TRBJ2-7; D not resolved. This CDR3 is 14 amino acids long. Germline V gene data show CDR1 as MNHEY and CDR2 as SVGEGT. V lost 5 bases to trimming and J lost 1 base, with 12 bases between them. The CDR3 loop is CASSGTSGSYEQYV. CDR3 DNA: TGTGCCAGCAGTGGTACGTCCGGATCCTACGAGCAGTACGTC.

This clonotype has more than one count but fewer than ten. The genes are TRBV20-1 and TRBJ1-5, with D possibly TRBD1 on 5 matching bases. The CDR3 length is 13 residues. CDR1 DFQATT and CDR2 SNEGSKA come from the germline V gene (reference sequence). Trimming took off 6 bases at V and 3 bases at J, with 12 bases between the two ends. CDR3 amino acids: CSARTTVNQPQHF. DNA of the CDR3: TGCAGTGCAAGAACGACAGTCAATCAGCCCCAGCATTTT.

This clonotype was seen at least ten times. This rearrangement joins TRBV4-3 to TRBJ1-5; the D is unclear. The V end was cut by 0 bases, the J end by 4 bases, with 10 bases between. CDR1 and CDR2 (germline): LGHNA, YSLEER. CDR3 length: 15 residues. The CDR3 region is CASSQDGGRNQPQHF. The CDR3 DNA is TGCGCCAGCAGCCAAGATGGTGGGCGGAATCAGCCCCAGCATTTT.

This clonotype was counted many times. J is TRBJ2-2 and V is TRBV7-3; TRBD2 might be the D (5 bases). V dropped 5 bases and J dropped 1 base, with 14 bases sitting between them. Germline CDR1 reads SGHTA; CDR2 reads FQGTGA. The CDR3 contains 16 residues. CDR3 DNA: TGTGCCAGCAGCCCCTTCGGGGAGCTGAACACCGGGGAGCTGTTTTTT. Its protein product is CASSPFGELNTGELFF.

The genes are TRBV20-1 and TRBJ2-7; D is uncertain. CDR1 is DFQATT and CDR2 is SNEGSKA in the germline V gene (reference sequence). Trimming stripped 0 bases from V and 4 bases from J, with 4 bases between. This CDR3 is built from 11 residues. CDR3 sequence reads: CSARELYEQYF. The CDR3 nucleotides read TGCAGTGCTAGAGAGTTATACGAGCAGTACTTC.

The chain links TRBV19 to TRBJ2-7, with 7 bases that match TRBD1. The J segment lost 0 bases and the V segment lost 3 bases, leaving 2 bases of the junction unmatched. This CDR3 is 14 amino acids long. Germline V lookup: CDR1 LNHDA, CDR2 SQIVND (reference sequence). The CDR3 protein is CASSIGTVSYEQYF. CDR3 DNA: TGTGCCAGTAGTATCGGGACAGTCTCCTACGAGCAGTACTTC.

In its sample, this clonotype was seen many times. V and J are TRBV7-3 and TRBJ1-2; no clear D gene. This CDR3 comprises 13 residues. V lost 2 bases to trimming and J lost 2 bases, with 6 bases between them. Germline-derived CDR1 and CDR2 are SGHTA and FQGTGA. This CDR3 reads CASSLDTNYGYTF. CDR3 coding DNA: TGTGCCAGCAGCTTAGACACAAACTATGGCTACACCTTC. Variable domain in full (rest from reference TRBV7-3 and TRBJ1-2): GAGVSQTPSNKVTEKGKYVELRCDPISGHTALYWYRQSLGQGPEFLIYFQGTGAADDSGLPNDRFFAVRPEGSVSTLKIQRTERGDSAVYLCASSLDTNYGYTFGSGTRLTVV.

CDR3: CASSPQENTEAFF. The CDR3 region has the DNA TGCGCCAGCAGCCCGCAGGAGAACACTGAAGCTTTCTTT. The chain recombines TRBV5-1 with TRBJ1-1; no clear D gene. This CDR3 is 13 amino acids long. Germline values: CDR1 SGHRS, CDR2 YFSETQ. Trimming took 4 bases from V and 1 from J, leaving 8 bases between them. Looking up the rest from reference TRBV5-1 and TRBJ1-1 gives the full variable domain: KAGVTQTPRYLIKTRGQQVTLSCSPISGHRSVSWYQQTPGQGLQFLFEYFSETQRNKGNFPGRFSGRQFSNSRSEMNVSTLELGDSALYLCASSPQENTEAFFGQGTRLTVV.

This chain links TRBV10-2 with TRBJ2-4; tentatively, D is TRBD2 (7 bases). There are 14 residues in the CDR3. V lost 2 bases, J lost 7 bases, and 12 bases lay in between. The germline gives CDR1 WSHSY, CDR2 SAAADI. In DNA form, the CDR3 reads TGCGCCAGCAGTGAGAGGGGGGGGAGGAACATTCAGTACTTC. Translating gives CASSERGGRNIQYF.